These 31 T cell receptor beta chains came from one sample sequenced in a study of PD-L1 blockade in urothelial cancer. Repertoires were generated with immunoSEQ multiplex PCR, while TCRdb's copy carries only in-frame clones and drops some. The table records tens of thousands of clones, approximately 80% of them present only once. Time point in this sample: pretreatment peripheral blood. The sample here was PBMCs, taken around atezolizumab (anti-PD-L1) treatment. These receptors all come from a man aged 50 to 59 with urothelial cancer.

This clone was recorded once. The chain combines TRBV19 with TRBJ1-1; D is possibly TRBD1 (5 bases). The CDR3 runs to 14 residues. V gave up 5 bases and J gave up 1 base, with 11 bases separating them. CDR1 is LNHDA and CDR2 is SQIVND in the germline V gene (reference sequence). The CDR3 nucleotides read TGTGCCAGTAGTGGCCTGACAGAGAACACTGAAGCTTTCTTT. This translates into CASSGLTENTEAFF.

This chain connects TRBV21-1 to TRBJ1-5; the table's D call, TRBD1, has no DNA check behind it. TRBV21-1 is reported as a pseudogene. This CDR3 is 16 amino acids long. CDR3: CASSNREPGVHQPQHF. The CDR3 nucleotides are TGTGCCAGCAGCAACAGAGAGCCAGGGGTCCATCAGCCCCAGCATTTT.

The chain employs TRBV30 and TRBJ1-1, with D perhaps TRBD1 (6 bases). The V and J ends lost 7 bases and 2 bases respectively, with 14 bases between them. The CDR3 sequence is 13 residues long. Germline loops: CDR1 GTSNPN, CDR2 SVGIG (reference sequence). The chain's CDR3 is CASRTVINTEAFF. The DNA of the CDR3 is TGTGCCTCCCGGACAGTAATAAACACTGAAGCTTTCTTT. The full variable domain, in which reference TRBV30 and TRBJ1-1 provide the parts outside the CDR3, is SQTIHQWPATLVQPVGSPLSLECTVEGTSNPNLYWYRQAAGRGLQLLFYSVGIGQISSEVPQNLSASRPQDRQFILSSKKLLLSDSGFYLCASRTVINTEAFFGQGTRLTVV.

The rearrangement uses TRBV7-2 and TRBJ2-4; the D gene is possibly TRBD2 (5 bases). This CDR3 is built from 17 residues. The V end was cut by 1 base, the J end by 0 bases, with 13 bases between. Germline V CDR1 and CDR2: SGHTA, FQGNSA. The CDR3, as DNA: TGTGCCAGCAGCTTAGTTTGGGAGAGGGTAGCCAAAAACATTCAGTACTTC. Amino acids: CASSLVWERVAKNIQYF.

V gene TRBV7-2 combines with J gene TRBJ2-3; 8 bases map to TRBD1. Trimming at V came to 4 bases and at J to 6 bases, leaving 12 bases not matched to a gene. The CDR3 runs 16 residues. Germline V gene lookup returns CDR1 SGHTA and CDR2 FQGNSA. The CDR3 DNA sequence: TGTGCCAGCAGCTCCTGGACAGGGTGGGTTGTTGATACGCAGTATTTT. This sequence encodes CASSSWTGWVVDTQYF.

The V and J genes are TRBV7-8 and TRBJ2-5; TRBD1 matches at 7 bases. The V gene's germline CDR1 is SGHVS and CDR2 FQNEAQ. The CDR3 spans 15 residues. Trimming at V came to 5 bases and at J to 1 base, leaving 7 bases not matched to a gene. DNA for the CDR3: TGTGCCAGCAGCATCGGGACAGTCCTCCAAGAGACCCAGTACTTC. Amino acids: CASSIGTVLQETQYF.

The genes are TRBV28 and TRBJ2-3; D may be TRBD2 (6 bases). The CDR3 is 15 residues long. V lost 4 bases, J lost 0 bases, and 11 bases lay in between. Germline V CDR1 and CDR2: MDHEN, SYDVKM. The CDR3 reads CASSSRGTSTDTQYF. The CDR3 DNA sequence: TGTGCCAGCAGTTCCCGCGGGACTAGCACAGATACGCAGTATTTT.

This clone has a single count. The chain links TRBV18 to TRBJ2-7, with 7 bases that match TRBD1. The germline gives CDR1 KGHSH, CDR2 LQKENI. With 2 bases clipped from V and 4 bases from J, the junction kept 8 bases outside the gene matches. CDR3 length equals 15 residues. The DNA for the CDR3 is TGTGCCAGCTCACCAGACAGGGTACGTTCATACGAGCAGTACTTC. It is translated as CASSPDRVRSYEQYF.

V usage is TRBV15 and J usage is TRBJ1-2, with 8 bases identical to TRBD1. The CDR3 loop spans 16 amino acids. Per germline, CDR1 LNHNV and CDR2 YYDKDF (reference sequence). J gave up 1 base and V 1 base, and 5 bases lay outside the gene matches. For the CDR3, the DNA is TGTGCCACCAGCAGAGCGGGACAGGACTTTAACTATGGCTACACCTTC. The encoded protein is CATSRAGQDFNYGYTF.

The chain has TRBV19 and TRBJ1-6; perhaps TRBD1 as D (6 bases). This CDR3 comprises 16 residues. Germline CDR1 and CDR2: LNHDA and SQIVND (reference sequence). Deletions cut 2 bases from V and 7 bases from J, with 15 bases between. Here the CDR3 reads CASSITDRPVNSPLHF. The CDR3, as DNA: TGTGCCAGTAGTATAACGGACAGACCAGTAAATTCACCCCTCCACTTT.

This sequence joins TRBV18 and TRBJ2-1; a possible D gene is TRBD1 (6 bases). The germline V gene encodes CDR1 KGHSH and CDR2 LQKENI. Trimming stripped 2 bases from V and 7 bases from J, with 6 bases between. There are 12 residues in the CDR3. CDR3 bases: TGTGCCAGCTCACCAGACAGGAATGAGCAGTTCTTC. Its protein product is CASSPDRNEQFF.

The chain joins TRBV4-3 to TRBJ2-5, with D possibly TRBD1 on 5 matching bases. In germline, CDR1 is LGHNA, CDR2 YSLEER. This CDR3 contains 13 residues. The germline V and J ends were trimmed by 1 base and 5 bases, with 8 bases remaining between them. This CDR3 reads CASSQGQWETQYF. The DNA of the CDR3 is TGCGCCAGCAGCCAAGGACAGTGGGAGACCCAGTACTTC.

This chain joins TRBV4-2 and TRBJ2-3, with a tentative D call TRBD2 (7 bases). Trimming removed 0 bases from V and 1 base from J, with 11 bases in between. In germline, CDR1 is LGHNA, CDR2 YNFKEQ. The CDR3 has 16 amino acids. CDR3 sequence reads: CASSQEGGAGTDTQYF. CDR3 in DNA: TGTGCCAGCAGCCAAGAGGGGGGGGCCGGCACAGATACGCAGTATTTT.

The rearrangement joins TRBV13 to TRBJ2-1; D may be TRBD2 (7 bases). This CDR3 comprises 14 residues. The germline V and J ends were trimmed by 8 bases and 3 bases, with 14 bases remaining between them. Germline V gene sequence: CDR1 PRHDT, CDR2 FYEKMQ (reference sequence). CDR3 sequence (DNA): TGTGCCAGCGGGGGGGGCGGCAACTACAATGAGCAGTTCTTC. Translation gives CASGGGGNYNEQFF.

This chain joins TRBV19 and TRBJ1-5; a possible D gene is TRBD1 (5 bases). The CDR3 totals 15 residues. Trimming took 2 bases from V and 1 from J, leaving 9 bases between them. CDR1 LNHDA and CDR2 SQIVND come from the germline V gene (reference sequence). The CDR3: CASSISSGSNQPQHF. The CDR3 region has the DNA TGTGCCAGTAGTATAAGTTCAGGGAGCAATCAGCCCCAGCATTTT.

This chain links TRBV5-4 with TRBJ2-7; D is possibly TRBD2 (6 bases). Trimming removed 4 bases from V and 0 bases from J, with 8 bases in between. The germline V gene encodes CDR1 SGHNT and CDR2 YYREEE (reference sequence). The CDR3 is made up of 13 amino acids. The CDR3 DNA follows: TGTGCCAGCAGCCCCGGGGGCTCCTACGAGCAGTACTTC. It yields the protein CASSPGGSYEQYF.

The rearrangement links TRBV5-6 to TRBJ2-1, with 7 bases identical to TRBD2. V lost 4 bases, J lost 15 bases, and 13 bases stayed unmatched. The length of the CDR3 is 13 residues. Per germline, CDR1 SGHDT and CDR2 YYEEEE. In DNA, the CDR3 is TGTGCCAGCAGCCCTCAGGCGGCGGGGAGGGGGTTCTTC. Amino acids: CASSPQAAGRGFF. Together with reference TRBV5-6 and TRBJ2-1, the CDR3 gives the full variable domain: DAGVTQSPTHLIKTRGQQVTLRCSPKSGHDTVSWYQQALGQGPQFIFQYYEEEERQRGNFPDRFSGHQFPNYSSELNVNALLLGDSALYLCASSPQAAGRGFFGPGTRLTVL.

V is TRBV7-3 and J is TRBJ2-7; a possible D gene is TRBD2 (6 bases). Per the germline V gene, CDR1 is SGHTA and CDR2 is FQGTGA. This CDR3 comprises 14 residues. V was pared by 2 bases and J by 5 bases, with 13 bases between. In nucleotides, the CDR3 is TGTGCCAGCAGCTTAGGGGCAGCGGGTCACGAGCAGTACTTC. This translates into CASSLGAAGHEQYF.

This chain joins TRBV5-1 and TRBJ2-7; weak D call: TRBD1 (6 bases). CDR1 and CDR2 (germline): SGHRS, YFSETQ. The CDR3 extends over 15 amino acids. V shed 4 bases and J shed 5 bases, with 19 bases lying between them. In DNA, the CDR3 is TGCGCCAGCAGCGCCAATACAGGGCGCAACGACGAGCAGTACTTC. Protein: CASSANTGRNDEQYF.

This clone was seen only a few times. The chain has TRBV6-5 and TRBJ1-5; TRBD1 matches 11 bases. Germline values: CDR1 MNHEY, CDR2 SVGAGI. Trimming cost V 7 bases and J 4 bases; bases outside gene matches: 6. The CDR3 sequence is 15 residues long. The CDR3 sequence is CASNAGTGGNQPQHF. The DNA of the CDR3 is TGTGCCAGCAACGCCGGGACAGGGGGTAATCAGCCCCAGCATTTT.

Here the CDR3 reads CSVGQATYEQYF. CDR3 DNA: TGCAGCGTCGGACAGGCTACCTACGAGCAGTACTTC. The V call is TRBV29-1, the J call TRBJ2-7, with 7 bases aligning to TRBD1. Per germline, CDR1 SQVTM and CDR2 ANQGSEA. The J segment lost 2 bases and the V segment lost 6 bases, leaving 4 bases of the junction unmatched. This CDR3 comprises 12 residues.

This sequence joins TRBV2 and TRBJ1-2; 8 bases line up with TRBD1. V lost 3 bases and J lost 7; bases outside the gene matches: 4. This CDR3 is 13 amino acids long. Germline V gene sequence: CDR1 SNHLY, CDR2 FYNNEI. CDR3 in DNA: TGTGCCAGCAGTGACAGGGGGCATATTGGCTACACCTTC. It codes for CASSDRGHIGYTF. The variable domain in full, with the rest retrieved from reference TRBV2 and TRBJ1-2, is EPEVTQTPSHQVTQMGQEVILRCVPISNHLYFYWYRQILGQKVEFLVSFYNNEISEKSEIFDDQFSVERPDGSNFTLKIRSTKLEDSAMYFCASSDRGHIGYTFGSGTRLTVV.

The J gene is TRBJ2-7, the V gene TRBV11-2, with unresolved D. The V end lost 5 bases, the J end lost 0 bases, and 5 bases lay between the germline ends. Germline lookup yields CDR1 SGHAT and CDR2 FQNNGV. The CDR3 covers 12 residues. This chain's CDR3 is CASSRSSYEQYF. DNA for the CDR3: TGTGCCAGCAGCCGGAGCTCCTACGAGCAGTACTTC. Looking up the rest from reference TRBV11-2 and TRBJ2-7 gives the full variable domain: EAGVAQSPRYKIIEKRQSVAFWCNPISGHATLYWYQQILGQGPKLLIQFQNNGVVDDSQLPKDRFSAERLKGVDSTLKIQPAKLEDSAVYLCASSRSSYEQYFGPGTRLTVT.

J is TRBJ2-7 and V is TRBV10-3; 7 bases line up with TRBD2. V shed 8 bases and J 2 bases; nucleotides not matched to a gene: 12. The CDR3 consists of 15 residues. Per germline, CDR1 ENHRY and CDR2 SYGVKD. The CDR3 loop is CAILLSRGRTYEQYF. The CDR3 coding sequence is TGTGCCATCCTCCTTTCTCGCGGGAGAACCTACGAGCAGTACTTC.

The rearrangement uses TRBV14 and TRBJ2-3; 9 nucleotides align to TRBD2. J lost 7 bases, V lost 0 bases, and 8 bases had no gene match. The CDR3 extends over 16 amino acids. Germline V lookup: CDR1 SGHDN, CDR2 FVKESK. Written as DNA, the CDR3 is TGTGCCAGCAGCCAAGATAAGGTACTAGCGGGTTATACGCAGTATTTT. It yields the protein CASSQDKVLAGYTQYF.

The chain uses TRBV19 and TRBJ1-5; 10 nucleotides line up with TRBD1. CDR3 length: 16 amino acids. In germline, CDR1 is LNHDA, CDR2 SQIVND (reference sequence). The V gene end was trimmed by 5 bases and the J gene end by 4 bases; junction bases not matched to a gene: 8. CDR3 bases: TGTGCCAGTAGTCCAGAGGACAGGGGGATGAATCAGCCCCAGCATTTT. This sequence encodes CASSPEDRGMNQPQHF. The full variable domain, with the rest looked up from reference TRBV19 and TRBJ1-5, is DGGITQSPKYLFRKEGQNVTLSCEQNLNHDAMYWYRQDPGQGLRLIYYSQIVNDFQKGDIAEGYSVSREKKESFPLTVTSAQKNPTAFYLCASSPEDRGMNQPQHFGDGTRLSIL.

The CDR3 sequence is CSARQGYEQYF. CDR3 bases: TGCAGTGCTAGGCAGGGTTACGAGCAGTACTTC. The V call is TRBV20-1, the J call TRBJ2-7; perhaps TRBD1 as D (5 bases). Germline assignment: CDR1 DFQATT and CDR2 SNEGSKA (reference sequence). The CDR3 consists of 11 residues. V gave up 3 bases and J gave up 4 bases, with 7 bases separating them.

CDR3 residues: CASSPGGTDTQYF. The CDR3 DNA is TGTGCCAGCAGTCCCGGGGGCACAGATACGCAGTATTTT. The chain has TRBV9 and TRBJ2-3; D might be TRBD2 (5 bases). The CDR3 contains 13 residues. Between the trimmed V and J ends, which lost 5 bases and 1 base, there was a span of 8 bases. Germline V gene lookup returns CDR1 SGDLS and CDR2 YYNGEE.

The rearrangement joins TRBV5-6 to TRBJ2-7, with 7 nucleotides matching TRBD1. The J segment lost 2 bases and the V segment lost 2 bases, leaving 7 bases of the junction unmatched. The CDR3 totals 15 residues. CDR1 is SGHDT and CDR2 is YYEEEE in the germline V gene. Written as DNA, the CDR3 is TGTGCCAGCAGCTTAGGGGGCCTCCCTCCCTACGAGCAGTACTTC. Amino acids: CASSLGGLPPYEQYF. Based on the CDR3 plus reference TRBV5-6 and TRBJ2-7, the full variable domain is DAGVTQSPTHLIKTRGQQVTLRCSPKSGHDTVSWYQQALGQGPQFIFQYYEEEERQRGNFPDRFSGHQFPNYSSELNVNALLLGDSALYLCASSLGGLPPYEQYFGPGTRLTVT.

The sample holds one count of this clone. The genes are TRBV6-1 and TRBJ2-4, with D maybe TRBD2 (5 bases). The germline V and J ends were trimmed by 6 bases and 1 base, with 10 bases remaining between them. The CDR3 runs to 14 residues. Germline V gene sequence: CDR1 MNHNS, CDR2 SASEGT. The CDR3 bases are TGTGCCAGCAGCCCGGGCGGGGCCAAAAACATTCAGTACTTC. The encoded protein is CASSPGGAKNIQYF.

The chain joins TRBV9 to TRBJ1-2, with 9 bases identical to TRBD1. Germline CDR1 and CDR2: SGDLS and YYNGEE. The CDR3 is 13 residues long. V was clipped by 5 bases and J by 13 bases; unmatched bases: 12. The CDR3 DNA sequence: TGTGCCAGCAGTGGGACCGGGACAGGGTCGGCCACCTTC. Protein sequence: CASSGTGTGSATF.